This entry lists 21 T cell receptor beta chains sequenced from one sample in a study of blood T cell repertoires in COVID-19. Libraries were prepared by immunoSEQ multiplex PCR; TCRdb keeps only in-frame clonotypes and omits some of them. Found here are some 120,000 clones, around 77% of them singletons; the top ten hold more than 10%. The source material was peripheral blood. All receptors come from a human donor in a cohort sampled during active COVID-19.

The gene calls are TRBV5-1 and TRBJ2-1; 8 nucleotides agree with TRBD2. The V gene end was trimmed by 3 bases and the J gene end by 3 bases; junction bases not matched to a gene: 5. Germline V gene lookup returns CDR1 SGHRS and CDR2 YFSETQ. CDR3 size: 15 residues. In DNA, the CDR3 is TGCGCCAGCAGCTCGGGACTAGTCTACTACAATGAGCAGTTCTTC. Protein product: CASSSGLVYYNEQFF.

The chain carries TRBV9 and TRBJ2-3; D is perhaps TRBD2 (6 bases). Germline CDR1 and CDR2: SGDLS and YYNGEE. V dropped 0 bases and J dropped 6 bases, with 17 bases sitting between them. The CDR3 loop spans 16 amino acids. The CDR3 region is CASSVDPSAAADTQYF. CDR3 nucleotides: TGTGCCAGCAGCGTAGATCCTAGCGCGGCCGCGGATACGCAGTATTTT.

This clone was counted between two and nine times. The rearrangement uses TRBV7-9 and TRBJ1-4; TRBD1 is a possible D gene (5 bases). Germline V lookup: CDR1 SEHNR, CDR2 FQNEAQ (reference sequence). The CDR3 totals 15 residues. Between the trimmed V and J ends, which lost 0 bases and 13 bases, there was a span of 18 bases. The CDR3 loop reads CASSLAVSQGAGLFF. The CDR3 nucleotides read TGTGCCAGCAGCTTAGCAGTGAGCCAGGGAGCGGGACTGTTTTTT.

This clone showed up many times. This chain's CDR3 is CASSDRDSLSETQYF. CDR3 DNA sequence: TGTGCCAGCAGTGACCGGGACAGTCTCAGCGAGACCCAGTACTTC. The V and J genes are TRBV27 and TRBJ2-5; 7 bases are a match to TRBD1. The CDR3 contains 15 residues. Germline loops: CDR1 MNHEY, CDR2 SMNVEV (reference sequence). Trimming removed 5 bases from V and 5 bases from J; junction bases left unmatched: 11.

The V gene is TRBV18, the J gene TRBJ1-2, with a possible D match to TRBD1 (5 bases). Germline lookup yields CDR1 KGHSH and CDR2 LQKENI. The CDR3 has 14 amino acids. V gave up 3 bases and J gave up 2 bases, with 10 bases separating them. The CDR3 protein is CASSPRAGNYGYTF. CDR3 DNA sequence: TGTGCCAGCTCACCCCGGGCAGGGAACTATGGCTACACCTTC.

The genes are TRBV28 and TRBJ2-3; 14 nucleotides align to TRBD2. Germline V gene lookup returns CDR1 MDHEN and CDR2 SYDVKM. V shed 6 bases and J 3 bases; nucleotides not matched to a gene: 11. This CDR3 has 18 amino acids. The CDR3: CASSYSGTSGGGTDTQYF. Here the CDR3 DNA reads TGTGCCAGCAGCTACTCCGGGACTAGCGGGGGCGGGACAGATACGCAGTATTTT. Complete variable domain (other parts from reference TRBV28 and TRBJ2-3): DVKVTQSSRYLVKRTGEKVFLECVQDMDHENMFWYRQDPGLGLRLIYFSYDVKMKEKGDIPEGYSVSREKKERFSLILESASTNQTSMYLCASSYSGTSGGGTDTQYFGPGTRLTVL.

V and J are TRBV25-1 and TRBJ1-4, with TRBD1 matching 8 bases. The CDR3 runs 15 residues. Germline V gene lookup returns CDR1 MGHDK and CDR2 SYGVNS. The V gene end was trimmed by 3 bases and the J gene end by 7 bases; junction bases not matched to a gene: 7. CDR3 sequence: CASSDTRGRGEKLFF. The CDR3 DNA reads TGTGCCAGCAGTGATACCAGGGGGCGCGGTGAAAAACTGTTTTTT.

This sequence joins TRBV6-6 and TRBJ1-2; the match to TRBD1 covers 7 bases. Germline V gene lookup returns CDR1 MNHNY and CDR2 SVGAGI (reference sequence). CDR3 length: 14 amino acids. V lost 5 bases, J lost 0 bases, and 3 bases stayed unmatched. In DNA form, the CDR3 reads TGTGCCAGCAGTAAGGGACAGCCTAACTATGGCTACACCTTC. Its protein is CASSKGQPNYGYTF.

This clone was counted a few times. The chain combines TRBV5-1 with TRBJ2-7; TRBD1 is a possible D gene (6 bases). The CDR3 consists of 14 residues. Germline V CDR1 and CDR2: SGHRS, YFSETQ. The V gene lost 4 bases and the J gene lost 0 bases, with 11 bases spanning the gap. CDR3 sequence: CASSRTDSSYEQYF. CDR3 in DNA: TGCGCCAGCAGCAGAACGGACAGCTCCTACGAGCAGTACTTC. Based on the CDR3 plus reference TRBV5-1 and TRBJ2-7, the full variable domain is KAGVTQTPRYLIKTRGQQVTLSCSPISGHRSVSWYQQTPGQGLQFLFEYFSETQRNKGNFPGRFSGRQFSNSRSEMNVSTLELGDSALYLCASSRTDSSYEQYFGPGTRLTVT.

The genes are TRBV9 and TRBJ1-5; D perhaps matches TRBD1 (6 bases). CDR1 is SGDLS and CDR2 is YYNGEE in the germline V gene. V lost 3 bases and J 4 bases, leaving 14 bases between the germline ends. The CDR3 consists of 15 residues. The CDR3 loop reads CASSASTGWNQPQHF. CDR3 nucleotides: TGTGCCAGCAGCGCGTCGACAGGATGGAATCAGCCCCAGCATTTT.

This rearrangement joins TRBV4-2 to TRBJ2-3; 10 positions match TRBD2. Trimming at V came to 2 bases and at J to 5 bases, leaving 7 bases not matched to a gene. The CDR3 totals 16 residues. The germline gives CDR1 LGHNA, CDR2 YNFKEQ. CDR3 amino acids: CASSQKSSGGRDTQYF. CDR3 coding DNA: TGTGCCAGCAGCCAAAAGTCTAGCGGGGGAAGAGATACGCAGTATTTT.

The chain employs TRBV12-3 or TRBV12-4 and TRBJ2-2, with a tentative D call TRBD2 (5 bases). The V end was cut by 5 bases, the J end by 8 bases, with 12 bases between. The CDR3 has 13 residues. For the CDR3, the DNA is TGTGCCAGCAGTCCTTGGACGGGGGGGGAGCTGTTTTTT. Its translation is CASSPWTGGELFF.

This chain uses TRBV5-1 with TRBJ2-1; TRBD2 matches 10 bases. Germline CDR1 reads SGHRS; CDR2 reads YFSETQ. The CDR3 is 14 residues long. V lost 8 bases and J lost 5; bases outside the gene matches: 7. DNA for the CDR3: TGCGCCAGTCAAGTAGCGGGGGGAAACAATGAGCAGTTCTTC. Translation gives CASQVAGGNNEQFF.

The V and J genes are TRBV4-1 and TRBJ2-7, with D possibly being TRBD2 (5 bases). V was shortened by 0 bases and J by 2 bases, with 11 bases between the two germline ends. The CDR3 length is 15 residues. Germline V lookup: CDR1 MGHRA, CDR2 YSYEKL. For the CDR3, the DNA is TGCGCCAGCAGCCAAGATAGTGTGGAGGCCTACGAGCAGTACTTC. It encodes CASSQDSVEAYEQYF.

The rearrangement uses TRBV29-1 and TRBJ1-1; D is possibly TRBD1 (5 bases). V was pared by 6 bases and J by 7 bases, with 12 bases between. Germline assignment: CDR1 SQVTM and CDR2 ANQGSEA. The CDR3 is made up of 11 amino acids. For the CDR3, the DNA is TGCAGCGTCGGGGGGGGGATTGAAGCTTTCTTT. Translation gives CSVGGGIEAFF.

The CDR3 region is CASSFRGTPDQPQHF. The CDR3 DNA is TGTGCCAGCAGCTTTAGGGGGACACCAGATCAGCCCCAGCATTTT. This chain connects TRBV11-2 to TRBJ1-5, with D possibly TRBD1 on 6 matching bases. The CDR3 sequence is 15 residues long. Trimming removed 3 bases from V and 5 bases from J, with 14 bases in between. Germline assignment: CDR1 SGHAT and CDR2 FQNNGV.

The chain carries TRBV7-9 and TRBJ2-5; D remains ambiguous. Germline values: CDR1 SEHNR, CDR2 FQNEAQ (reference sequence). V was pared by 2 bases and J by 5 bases, with 15 bases between. The CDR3 runs to 15 residues. DNA for the CDR3: TGTGCCAGCAGCTTAAGGTTGTCCTCCGGGGAGACCCAGTACTTC. Amino acid sequence: CASSLRLSSGETQYF. Complete variable domain (other parts from reference TRBV7-9 and TRBJ2-5): DTGVSQNPRHKITKRGQNVTFRCDPISEHNRLYWYRQTLGQGPEFLTYFQNEAQLEKSRLLSDRFSAERPKGSFSTLEIQRTEQGDSAMYLCASSLRLSSGETQYFGPGTRLLVL.

This clone appeared a single time. The rearrangement links TRBV7-7 to TRBJ1-1, with D perhaps TRBD1 (5 bases). Germline CDR1 is SSHAT and CDR2 is FNYEAQ (reference sequence). Trimming pared 0 bases from V and 5 bases from J, leaving 7 bases between. The CDR3 contains 13 residues. CDR3 sequence reads: CASSLARGTEAFF. The CDR3 nucleotides are TGTGCCAGCAGCTTAGCACGGGGGACTGAAGCTTTCTTT. The full variable domain, in which reference TRBV7-7 and TRBJ1-1 provide the parts outside the CDR3, is GAGVSQSPRYKVTKRGQDVTLRCDPISSHATLYWYQQALGQGPEFLTYFNYEAQPDKSGLPSDRFSAERPEGSISTLTIQRTEQRDSAMYRCASSLARGTEAFFGQGTRLTVV.

The chain is built from TRBV7-8 and TRBJ2-7; 10 bases line up with TRBD2. Germline assignment: CDR1 SGHVS and CDR2 FQNEAQ. J gave up 0 bases and V 5 bases, and 4 bases lay outside the gene matches. The CDR3 sequence is 15 residues long. The CDR3 spells CASSRLAGASYEQYF. DNA for the CDR3: TGTGCCAGCAGCAGGCTAGCGGGGGCCTCCTACGAGCAGTACTTC.

In this sample, this clone turned up once. The gene calls are TRBV12-3 or TRBV12-4 and TRBJ1-2, with D perhaps matching TRBD1 (6 bases). The CDR3 extends over 13 amino acids. Trimming stripped 7 bases from V and 5 bases from J, with 14 bases between. CDR3 nucleotides: TGTGCCAGCACCGAACAGGGTTATTATGGCTACACCTTC. This encodes CASTEQGYYGYTF.

There are a few counts of this clone. The genes are TRBV6-5 and TRBJ1-3; 8 nucleotides line up with TRBD1. The CDR3 runs to 15 residues. Trimming removed 6 bases from V and 1 base from J; junction bases left unmatched: 5. CDR1 and CDR2 (germline): MNHEY, SVGAGI. As DNA, the CDR3 is TGTGCCAGCAGCAACAGGGGGTATTCTGGAAACACCATATATTTT. This sequence encodes CASSNRGYSGNTIYF.